A selection of T cell receptor beta chains follows, all from one sample in a study of CD8 T cells in ankylosing spondylitis. TCRdb passed the 5' RACE reads through MiXCR, listing each CDR3 protein once. Here the sample spans more than 150,000 distinct CDR3 sequences, roughly 13% being singletons. What was sequenced was blood, either unsorted or a sorted T cell fraction (not recorded which). The receptors originated from a male donor with ankylosing spondylitis or in good health (not recorded which). CDR3s include the opening cysteine and the closing phenylalanine or tryptophan. D genes are given only for firm matches. Part of the rows lack a size; the others show once, few, many or a class for expanded clones.

CDR3nt,CDR3aa,d_gene,j_gene,abundance,v_gene
TGTGCCAGCAGTTCAACTCCGGGCAACGTCCTGACTTTC,CASSSTPGNVLTF,NA,TRBJ2-6,few,TRBV12-3/TRBV12-4
TGCAGCGTCCCTACAGGGGGCGCGACAGGGGCCAACGTCCTGACTTTC,CSVPTGGATGANVLTF,TRBD1,TRBJ2-6,NA,TRBV29-1
TGTGCCAACTACAGGGGAGGATACAATTCACCCCTCCACTTT,CANYRGGYNSPLHF,TRBD1,TRBJ1-6,few,TRBV19
TGCAGCGCCGCCATGGGGCCGCCTAACCCTGGGGCCAACGTCCTGACTTTC,CSAAMGPPNPGANVLTF,NA,TRBJ2-6,NA,TRBV29-1
TGCGCCAGCAGCTTGGATTATCAGGGGGGTTCCTACGAGCAGTACTTC,CASSLDYQGGSYEQYF,NA,TRBJ2-7,NA,TRBV5-1
TGTGCCAGCAGTCCCAGGACAGGGAAGGGAGAGCAGTACTTC,CASSPRTGKGEQYF,TRBD1,TRBJ2-7,many,TRBV12-3/TRBV12-4
TGTGCCAGCAGTTCACCCTTCGTAGGAGCTAGCACAGATACGCAGTATTTT,CASSSPFVGASTDTQYF,NA,TRBJ2-3,few,TRBV27
TGTGCCAGCAGTTTTGGGCTGGGATACTATGGCTACACCTTC,CASSFGLGYYGYTF,NA,TRBJ1-2,few,TRBV27
TGTGCCAGCAGCTTCTCCTCGGGCTACGAGCAGTACTTC,CASSFSSGYEQYF,NA,TRBJ2-7,few,TRBV5-6
TGCGCCAGCAGCCGCGGGACAGATTCCTACAATGAGCAGTTCTTC,CASSRGTDSYNEQFF,NA,TRBJ2-1,few,TRBV5-1
TGCAGTGCTAGAGATCTGGGACAGGCGTCGGCAGATACGCAGTATTTT,CSARDLGQASADTQYF,TRBD1,TRBJ2-3,NA,TRBV20-1
TGTGCCAGCAGCTTAGACAGGGCCTCCTACGAGCAGTACTTC,CASSLDRASYEQYF,NA,TRBJ2-7,many,TRBV7-9
TGTGCCAGCAGTGACCGACTAGCCGGGGAGCTGTTTTTT,CASSDRLAGELFF,NA,TRBJ2-2,many,TRBV6-4
TGTGCCAGCACCGAACCGGGACACGCCGAAGCTTTCTTT,CASTEPGHAEAFF,NA,TRBJ1-1,few,TRBV7-9
TGTGCCAGCAGTGAAGCAGAACCGGAGGTACTGGGAAACGAGCAGTACTTC,CASSEAEPEVLGNEQYF,NA,TRBJ2-7,NA,TRBV6-1
TGTGCCACCAGCAGAGAACCTCCCGTCCGCCTAAACCAAGAGACCCAGTACTTC,CATSREPPVRLNQETQYF,NA,TRBJ2-5,many,TRBV15
TGTGCCAGCAGCTCGGAGGACAGCCTTAATGAAAAACTGTTTTTT,CASSSEDSLNEKLFF,NA,TRBJ1-4,NA,TRBV7-9
TGTGCCAGCAGCCAAGGATTCGGGTTCGGGGAAAAACTGTTTTTT,CASSQGFGFGEKLFF,NA,TRBJ1-4,NA,TRBV3-1
TGCGCCAGCAGCTGGATACCGGGACAGGAAGCTTTCTTT,CASSWIPGQEAFF,TRBD1,TRBJ1-1,few,TRBV5-1
TGTGCCAGCAGCCCCATGGGCAATGAGCAGTTCTTC,CASSPMGNEQFF,NA,TRBJ2-1,NA,TRBV7-2
TGTGCCCTCCGGTTGTTTGAGGCCACGTACAATGAGCAGTTCTTC,CALRLFEATYNEQFF,NA,TRBJ2-1,NA,TRBV7-9
TGTGCCAGCAGTTACCGGGAGGAGGCAGATACGCAGTATTTT,CASSYREEADTQYF,TRBD2,TRBJ2-3,many,TRBV6-2/TRBV6-3
TGTGCCAGCAGCGGGGTGGGAGATACGCAGTATTTT,CASSGVGDTQYF,NA,TRBJ2-3,few,TRBV9
TGCAGCGTTGAAGAGGCCCTAGCGGGAGAGACCTACGAGCAGTACTTC,CSVEEALAGETYEQYF,TRBD2,TRBJ2-7,many,TRBV29-1
TGTGCCAGCAGCTCGTCGACAGGGTCAACCGGGGAGCTGTTTTTT,CASSSSTGSTGELFF,TRBD1,TRBJ2-2,NA,TRBV7-7
TGTGCCAGCAGCTTAGTGGGCGGGACAGGTCACAATGAGCAGTTCTTC,CASSLVGGTGHNEQFF,TRBD1,TRBJ2-1,few,TRBV13
TGTGCCAGCGAAAAAGCCCCCCGGGGTCCGTCGGCGTACGAGCAGTACTTC,CASEKAPRGPSAYEQYF,NA,TRBJ2-7,NA,TRBV2
TGTGCCAGCAGTTTGGGGGGGGCAGGCAATCAGCCCCAGCATTTT,CASSLGGAGNQPQHF,NA,TRBJ1-5,NA,TRBV27
TGCGCCAGCAGAAGGGGGAACACTGAAGCTTTCTTT,CASRRGNTEAFF,NA,TRBJ1-1,few,TRBV5-1
TGCAACGTTGAACCGGGGGCGGGGGAAGCTTTCTTT,CNVEPGAGEAFF,NA,TRBJ1-1,NA,TRBV29-1
TGTGCCAGCAGTTACACAGATACGCAGTATTTT,CASSYTDTQYF,NA,TRBJ2-3,many,TRBV12-3/TRBV12-4
TGTGCCAGCCTTTCGACAGGGTACGAGCAGTACTTC,CASLSTGYEQYF,TRBD1,TRBJ2-7,NA,TRBV6-1
TGTGCCAGCAGTCCAGGGACTAGCGGGAGGGTCCAGTACTTC,CASSPGTSGRVQYF,TRBD2,TRBJ2-5,NA,TRBV27
TGCGCCAGCAGCTCCGCCCCCCTTAGCGGGTCTGGCAATGAGCAGTTCTTC,CASSSAPLSGSGNEQFF,TRBD2,TRBJ2-1,NA,TRBV5-1
TGTGCCAGCAGCTTGGAGGGCAGGGGTGAGCAGTTCTTC,CASSLEGRGEQFF,NA,TRBJ2-1,few,TRBV5-7